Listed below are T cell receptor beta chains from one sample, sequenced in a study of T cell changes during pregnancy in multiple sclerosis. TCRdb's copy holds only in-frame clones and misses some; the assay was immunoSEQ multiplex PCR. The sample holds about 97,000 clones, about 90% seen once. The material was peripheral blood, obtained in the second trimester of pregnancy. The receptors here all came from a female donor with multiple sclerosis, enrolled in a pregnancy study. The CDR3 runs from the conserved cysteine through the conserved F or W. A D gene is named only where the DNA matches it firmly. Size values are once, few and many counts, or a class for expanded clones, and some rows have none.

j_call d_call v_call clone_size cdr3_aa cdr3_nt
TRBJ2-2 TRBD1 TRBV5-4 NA CASSYPGQGRTGELFF TGTGCCAGCAGCTATCCGGGACAGGGGCGCACCGGGGAGCTGTTTTTT
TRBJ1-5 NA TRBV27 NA CASSEGTTQPQHF TGTGCCAGCAGTGAAGGGACAACCCAGCCCCAGCATTTT
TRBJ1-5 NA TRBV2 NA CASSEGTSFNQPQHF TGTGCCAGCAGTGAAGGGACTTCTTTTAATCAGCCCCAGCATTTT
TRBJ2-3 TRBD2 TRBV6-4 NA CASSDSLAGADTQYF TGTGCCAGCAGTGACTCACTAGCGGGAGCAGATACGCAGTATTTT
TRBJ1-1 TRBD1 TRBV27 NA CASTGTGRDTEAFF TGTGCCAGCACTGGGACAGGCCGGGACACTGAAGCTTTCTTT
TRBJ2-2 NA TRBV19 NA CASRSRGGLNTGELFF TGTGCCAGTCGGAGTAGGGGGGGACTAAACACCGGGGAGCTGTTTTTT
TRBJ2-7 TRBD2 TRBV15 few CATSRESAGVVYEQYF TGTGCCACCAGCAGAGAGTCGGCGGGAGTGGTCTACGAGCAGTACTTC
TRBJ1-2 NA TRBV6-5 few CASRSGTTPGGYTF TGTGCCAGCAGGTCCGGGACAACCCCCGGAGGCTACACCTTC
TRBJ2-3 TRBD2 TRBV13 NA CASSFATSVYLTGTDTQYF TGTGCCAGCAGCTTTGCGACTAGCGTTTACCTTACCGGCACAGATACGCAGTATTTT
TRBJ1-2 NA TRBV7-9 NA CASSPINYGYTF TGTGCCAGCAGCCCCATCAACTATGGCTACACCTTC
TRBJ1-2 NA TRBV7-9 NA CASSPLAGYTF TGTGCCAGCAGCCCCTTAGCGGGCTACACCTTC